Presented here are 17 T cell receptor beta chains from one specimen sequenced in a study of shared T cell receptors in the human thymus (dated by TCRdb to about 2021). Libraries were made using the immunoSEQ multiplex PCR assay. This is the immuneACCESS table as TCRdb keeps it, with only in-frame sequences that have V and J called. A part of the clones is gone; compared with another copy, unresolved V genes explain less than half, and the rest is unexplained. Across this sample there are some 700,000 clones, with approximately 90% seen only once. Jointly, the top ten make up around 0.01% of the sample. These data were also reused for a study on human thymus T cells.

Specimen: thymocytes. The receptor source for this set is a boy younger than two with a congenital heart defect. Donor details come from another sample of the same person, matched by shared clones.

This clone was seen a few times. Other nucleotide sequences from this sample produce the same CDR3. V is TRBV19 and J is TRBJ1-1; weak D call: TRBD1 (5 bases). The V gene lost 2 bases and the J gene lost 1 base, with 8 bases spanning the gap. Germline V CDR1 and CDR2: LNHDA, SQIVND (reference sequence). There are 14 residues in the CDR3. Here the CDR3 DNA reads TGTGCCAGTAGTATAAAAAGGGGGAACACTGAAGCTTTCTTT. Translating gives CASSIKRGNTEAFF.

The J gene is TRBJ1-1, the V gene TRBV27, with D unclear. There are 13 residues in the CDR3. Germline CDR1 reads MNHEY; CDR2 reads SMNVEV (reference sequence). V was trimmed by 3 bases and J by 1 base, leaving 6 bases between them. The CDR3 DNA sequence: TGTGCCAGCAGTTTGAGGCCGAACACTGAAGCTTTCTTT. Its translation is CASSLRPNTEAFF.

The rearrangement joins TRBV5-4 to TRBJ2-7, with 10 bases lining up with TRBD2. The CDR3 spans 15 residues. The J segment lost 7 bases and the V segment lost 5 bases, leaving 12 bases of the junction unmatched. Germline loops: CDR1 SGHNT, CDR2 YYREEE (reference sequence). This CDR3 reads CASRPGTSDPLEQYF. The CDR3 DNA sequence: TGTGCCAGCAGACCCGGGACTAGCGACCCGTTGGAGCAGTACTTC.

The rearrangement uses TRBV15 and TRBJ1-1; the D gene is possibly TRBD1 (5 bases). Germline CDR1 LNHNV, CDR2 YYDKDF (reference sequence). The CDR3 extends over 15 amino acids. The V gene lost 0 bases and the J gene lost 5 bases, with 13 bases spanning the gap. As DNA, the CDR3 is TGTGCCACCAGCAGAGATCGGGGCGGGGGGACTGAAGCTTTCTTT. It translates to CATSRDRGGGTEAFF.

The V gene is TRBV11-2, the J gene TRBJ2-5; possible D gene TRBD2, 5 bases. The germline gives CDR1 SGHAT, CDR2 FQNNGV. Deletions cut 3 bases from V and 4 bases from J, with 12 bases between. This CDR3 is 14 amino acids long. CDR3 nucleotides: TGTGCCAGCAGCTTTCGGGTGGGAGCAGAGACCCAGTACTTC. Translated: CASSFRVGAETQYF.

This sequence joins TRBV19 and TRBJ1-2; D uncertain. Germline assignment: CDR1 LNHDA and CDR2 SQIVND (reference sequence). Trimming shortened V by 5 bases and J by 4 bases, and 5 bases separated the two germline ends. This CDR3 region has 11 residues. CDR3 in DNA: TGTGCCAGTAGTCACAGCTATGGCTACACCTTC. Amino acids: CASSHSYGYTF.

The rearrangement joins TRBV7-2 to TRBJ2-7; no clear D gene. V shed 0 bases and J shed 0 bases, with 12 bases lying between them. Germline-derived CDR1 and CDR2 are SGHTA and FQGNSA. The CDR3 runs 16 residues. DNA for the CDR3: TGTGCCAGCAGCTTAGCCAGCGAGAAGAGCTCCTACGAGCAGTACTTC. It codes for CASSLASEKSSYEQYF.

V usage is TRBV7-2 and J usage is TRBJ2-7, with TRBD1 matching over 9 bases. V lost 3 bases to trimming and J lost 3 bases; unmatched junction nucleotides: 15. The germline gives CDR1 SGHTA, CDR2 FQGNSA. The CDR3 runs to 18 residues. CDR3 residues: CASSFPRGQGVVGYEQYF. The CDR3 nucleotides are TGTGCCAGCAGCTTCCCTCGGGGACAGGGTGTTGTGGGCTACGAGCAGTACTTC.

The V gene is TRBV5-6, the J gene TRBJ1-1; the match to TRBD1 covers 7 bases. V was clipped by 1 base and J by 7 bases; unmatched bases: 7. CDR1 is SGHDT, CDR2 YYEEEE, per germline. The CDR3 length is 14 residues. CDR3 DNA sequence: TGTGCCAGCAGCTTGTCTGGGACAGACCTTGAAGCTTTCTTT. This gives the protein CASSLSGTDLEAFF.

In regard to this clone: Other DNA sequences from this sample encode an identical CDR3 as well. The gene calls are TRBV30 and TRBJ1-1, with 7 bases fitting TRBD1. CDR3 length equals 14 residues. Trimming took 2 bases from V and 1 from J; bases not matched to a gene: 4. Germline CDR1 is GTSNPN and CDR2 is SVGIG (reference sequence). The CDR3 reads CAWSSQGRNTEAFF. The CDR3, as DNA: TGTGCCTGGAGTTCACAGGGGAGGAACACTGAAGCTTTCTTT. Full variable domain (outside the CDR3, taken from reference TRBV30 and TRBJ1-1): SQTIHQWPATLVQPVGSPLSLECTVEGTSNPNLYWYRQAAGRGLQLLFYSVGIGQISSEVPQNLSASRPQDRQFILSSKKLLLSDSGFYLCAWSSQGRNTEAFFGQGTRLTVV.

This chain joins TRBV14 and TRBJ1-1; D is undetermined. V was cut by 0 bases and J by 8 bases, with 13 bases left in between. Germline V lookup: CDR1 SGHDN, CDR2 FVKESK. The CDR3 covers 14 residues. The CDR3 here is CASSQDYVSVEAFF. In nucleotides, the CDR3 is TGTGCCAGCAGCCAAGATTATGTGAGCGTAGAAGCTTTCTTT.

This rearrangement joins TRBV5-8 to TRBJ2-7; D is uncertain. Per the germline V gene, CDR1 is SGHTS and CDR2 is YDEGEE. CDR3 length: 13 amino acids. Trimming cost V 0 bases and J 9 bases, with 13 bases left between them. CDR3 coding DNA: TGTGCCAGCAGCTTGGGACTGAAGTTAGGGCAGTACTTC. Its protein is CASSLGLKLGQYF.

The chain couples TRBV9 to TRBJ1-5, with TRBD1 matching 8 bases. Germline-derived CDR1 and CDR2 are SGDLS and YYNGEE. The CDR3 totals 15 residues. The J segment lost 4 bases and the V segment lost 0 bases, leaving 3 bases of the junction unmatched. The CDR3 loop is CASSVGTGSNQPQHF. In nucleotides, the CDR3 is TGTGCCAGCAGCGTAGGGACAGGGTCTAATCAGCCCCAGCATTTT.

As regards this clone: Other nucleotide sequences from this sample produce the same CDR3. The chain joins TRBV7-6 to TRBJ2-3; 12 bases agree with TRBD2. The CDR3 length is 16 residues. Germline CDR1 and CDR2: SGHVS and FNYEAQ. Losses at the gene ends were 3 bases for V and 0 bases for J; bases not matched to a gene: 1. The CDR3 coding sequence is TGTGCCAGCAGCTTTGGGACTAGCGGGAGCACAGATACGCAGTATTTT. Protein sequence: CASSFGTSGSTDTQYF.

The gene calls are TRBV7-9 and TRBJ2-2; 12 nucleotides line up with TRBD1. The CDR3 consists of 17 residues. After removal of 5 bases from V and 5 bases from J, the junction contained 9 bases not matched to a gene. Germline loops: CDR1 SEHNR, CDR2 FQNEAQ (reference sequence). The CDR3 DNA reads TGTGCCAGCAGCGACCCGGGACAGGGGGCGCAGACCGGGGAGCTGTTTTTT. Protein product: CASSDPGQGAQTGELFF.

The gene calls are TRBV29-1 and TRBJ2-2, with D possibly TRBD2 on 5 matching bases. CDR1 and CDR2 from the germline V gene are SQVTM and ANQGSEA. With 7 bases removed from V and 6 bases from J, the gap between germline ends came to 15 bases. The CDR3 sequence is 13 residues long. The CDR3 reads CSGTSVHAGELFF. The CDR3 DNA reads as TGCAGCGGCACTAGTGTGCACGCCGGGGAGCTGTTTTTT.

This clone was recorded only once. The chain links TRBV6-5 to TRBJ2-7, with TRBD2 as a possible D gene (5 bases). Germline CDR1 MNHEY, CDR2 SVGAGI. The germline V and J ends were trimmed by 8 bases and 2 bases, with 13 bases remaining between them. This CDR3 region has 13 residues. CDR3 coding DNA: TGTGCCAGCCGGTCGGGGTTTACCTACGAGCAGTACTTC. Protein sequence: CASRSGFTYEQYF.